The sequence of this TCR beta chain was determined in a study of a mutant IDH1 vaccine in newly diagnosed glioma. Described time point: week 11, during vaccination. Each vaccine dose was 300 ug of mutant IDH1 20-mer peptide, with topical imiquimod. Measured with immunoSEQ multiplex PCR; TCRdb has only the in-frame clones, and not every one. This table has 110,000 or so clones, roughly 90% appearing once. The CDR3 length is 15 residues. J gave up 9 bases and V 5 bases, and 11 bases lay outside the gene matches. Germline V gives CDR1 LNHDA, CDR2 SQIVND (reference sequence). Of note for this clone: The antigen remains unidentified.

This TCR was sampled from a woman aged 45 to 65 with glioma. The chain couples TRBV19 to TRBJ2-5, with 11 bases aligning to TRBD2. The sample was PBMCs, taken from a glioma patient whose treatment included an IDH1 peptide vaccine. The CDR3: CASSHRGTSGLPQYF. In DNA form, the CDR3 reads TGTGCCAGTAGTCACCGAGGGACTAGCGGCTTACCCCAGTACTTC.